These 3 T cell receptor beta chains came from one sample sequenced in a study of blood T cell repertoires in COVID-19. Generated by immunoSEQ multiplex PCR, the TCRdb table keeps only in-frame clones and is missing some. The sample holds under 250,000 clones, around 81% seen once. The sample was PBMCs or T cells enriched from blood (not recorded which). These receptors came from a woman aged 45-60 years with acute COVID-19.

V usage is TRBV28 and J usage is TRBJ2-1; possible D gene TRBD1, 5 bases. The germline V gene encodes CDR1 MDHEN and CDR2 SYDVKM. The CDR3 consists of 16 residues. The V and J ends lost 6 bases and 2 bases respectively, with 17 bases between them. The CDR3 is CASSNPRDGAYNEQFF. The CDR3 DNA sequence: TGTGCCAGCAGCAATCCCAGGGATGGGGCCTACAATGAGCAGTTCTTC.

This chain uses TRBV11-2 with TRBJ2-5, with D unresolved. The germline V gene has CDR1 SGHAT and CDR2 FQNNGV. V was pared by 4 bases and J by 5 bases, with 5 bases between. This CDR3 is built from 11 residues. The CDR3 DNA is TGTGCCAGCAGCTACGGGGAGACCCAGTACTTC. Residues: CASSYGETQYF.

The chain links TRBV18 to TRBJ2-2, with 8 positions matching TRBD2. The CDR3 contains 17 residues. V lost 2 bases, J lost 1 base, and 6 bases stayed unmatched. CDR1 and CDR2 from the germline V gene are KGHSH and LQKENI. CDR3 nucleotide sequence: TGTGCCAGCTCACCAAAGGCGGGAGGCCTGAACACCGGGGAGCTGTTTTTT. Amino acids: CASSPKAGGLNTGELFF.